This T cell receptor (beta chain) was captured by sequencing in a study of blood T cell repertoires in COVID-19. Profiling relied on immunoSEQ multiplex PCR, and the TCRdb table lists in-frame clones only, not all of them. The table lists about 190,000 clones, about 88% of them singletons. Trimming pared 9 bases from V and 6 bases from J, leaving 23 bases between. There are 15 residues in the CDR3. Germline CDR1 and CDR2: SNHLY and FYNNEI. Self-reported history from a screening survey and questionnaire set each donor's cohort. The TCR was taken from a woman aged 30 to 39 who had recovered from COVID-19. The rearrangement uses TRBV2 and TRBJ1-2; D is uncertain. The sequenced material came from PBMCs or T cells enriched from blood (not recorded which). CDR3 amino acids: CASSRRWETRDGYTF. The CDR3 nucleotides are TGTGCCAGTTCAAGACGATGGGAGACACGAGATGGCTACACCTTC.